This T cell receptor beta chain stems from a study of blood T cell repertoires in COVID-19. Some clones are missing from TCRdb's copy, which holds only in-frame ones; the method was immunoSEQ multiplex PCR. The sample has around 300,000 clones; 85% to 90% are singletons. The CDR3 has 14 residues. CDR1 and CDR2 from the germline V gene are LGHDT and YNNKEL (reference sequence). V gave up 5 bases and J gave up 2 bases, with 13 bases separating them. The chain combines TRBV3-1 (or the pseudogene TRBV3-2) with TRBJ2-7; possibly TRBD1 for D (7 bases). The sequenced material came from peripheral blood. The receptor was derived from a woman aged 45-59 years with COVID-19, enrolled during active disease. The CDR3 DNA reads TGTGCCAGCAGCTCAGGCGGGACAGCCTACGAGCAGTACTTC. Translation gives CASSSGGTAYEQYF.